This T cell receptor beta chain was observed in a study of type 1 and type 2 diabetes patients. Across the whole study: Magnetic bead positive selection isolated CD4+ or CD8+ T cells from PBMCs.

J was trimmed by 0 bases and V by 6 bases; bases with no gene match: 9. CDR1 and CDR2 from the germline V gene are SGHVS and FQNEAQ. The CDR3 loop spans 16 amino acids. Amplification started from genomic DNA. Amplification of the beta chain CDR3 used 30 forward and 13 reverse multiplex primers. A single record per CDR3 protein comes from TCRdb applying MiXCR to the multiplex PCR reads. The sample lists a few hundred thousand distinct CDR3 sequences; over 45% were seen once. Diabetic patients met standard criteria for type 1 or type 2 diabetes. Anyone with other autoimmune disease or infection in the prior four weeks was excluded. Each participant gave about 9.4 milliliters of peripheral blood.

This chain links TRBV7-8 with TRBJ2-5, with 8 bases identical to TRBD1. The sequence was obtained from a man aged 18 to 29 with type 2 diabetes. Sequencing input: peripheral blood mononuclear cells (PBMCs). Here the CDR3 reads CASSLSDRENQETQYF. The CDR3 nucleotides are TGTGCCAGCAGTTTATCGGACAGGGAGAACCAAGAGACCCAGTACTTC.